Listed below are T cell receptor beta chains from one sample, sequenced in a study of cytomegalovirus exposure and HLA in healthy donors. Sequencing was performed with immunoSEQ multiplex PCR; in TCRdb, only in-frame clones are kept and a portion is missing. The sample includes approximately 170,000 clones, roughly 80% of them seen just once. Sample: PBMCs. The source of these receptors is a human donor in good health. Each CDR3 is given with its conserved first and last residue. A D gene is named only where the DNA matches it firmly. Some rows mark clone size as missing; the rest say once, few, many or name a class of expanded clone.

V gene,D gene,clone size,J gene,CDR3 protein,CDR3 DNA
TRBV4-1,TRBD2,.,TRBJ2-7,CASSQKDGGEVAYEQYF,TGCGCCAGCAGCCAAAAAGACGGGGGGGAGGTGGCCTACGAGCAGTACTTC
TRBV6-1,.,.,TRBJ2-7,CASSPTDSIYEQYF,TGTGCCAGCAGCCCGACCGACAGTATCTACGAGCAGTACTTC
TRBV6-5,TRBD1,.,TRBJ1-1,CASSDRGNTEAFF,TGTGCCAGCAGTGACAGGGGGAACACTGAAGCTTTCTTT
TRBV19,.,once,TRBJ2-7,CASSIGSRGPYEQYF,TGTGCCAGTAGTATTGGTAGCAGGGGCCCCTACGAGCAGTACTTC
TRBV9,.,.,TRBJ1-1,CASTPGWGEDTEAFF,TGTGCCAGCACCCCTGGGTGGGGCGAGGACACTGAAGCTTTCTTT
TRBV4-3,.,.,TRBJ1-1,CASSPGNVGAAFF,TGCGCCAGCAGCCCAGGTAACGTAGGGGCGGCTTTCTTT
TRBV5-5,.,few,TRBJ2-7,CASSPHPPGSYEQYF,TGTGCCAGCAGCCCCCATCCTCCAGGCTCCTACGAGCAGTACTTC
TRBV27,.,.,TRBJ2-2,CASISLNTGELFF,TGTGCCAGCATAAGCCTAAACACCGGGGAGCTGTTTTTT
TRBV5-4,.,few,TRBJ1-1,CASSLGVAVNTEAFF,TGTGCCAGCAGCTTGGGGGTGGCGGTGAACACTGAAGCTTTCTTT
TRBV4-3,.,.,TRBJ2-5,CASSTYAAGAKETQYF,TGCGCCAGCTCCACGTATGCGGCGGGGGCCAAAGAGACCCAGTACTTC
TRBV5-1,TRBD2,.,TRBJ2-1,CASSSGLAGGSYNEQFF,TGCGCCAGCAGCTCGGGACTAGCGGGGGGCTCCTACAATGAGCAGTTCTTC
TRBV19,.,.,TRBJ1-1,CASSTRGAGTEAFF,TGTGCCAGTAGTACAAGAGGTGCGGGCACTGAAGCTTTCTTT
TRBV7-2,TRBD2,.,TRBJ2-7,CASSLLGGAGGLYEQYF,TGTGCCAGCAGCCTACTGGGGGGGGCGGGGGGGCTTTACGAGCAGTACTTC
TRBV12-5,TRBD2,.,TRBJ2-1,CASGSDGSRGVRYNEQFF,TGTGCTAGTGGGTCCGACGGGTCGCGGGGGGTAAGATACAATGAGCAGTTCTTC
TRBV7-7,.,.,TRBJ1-3,CASSLRSVTVSGNTIYF,TGTGCCAGCAGCTTGCGATCTGTAACGGTCTCTGGAAACACCATATATTTT
TRBV5-1,.,.,TRBJ1-5,CASSLGGDGNQPQHF,TGCGCCAGCAGCTTGGGGGGAGATGGCAATCAGCCCCAGCATTTT
TRBV4-2,TRBD2,.,TRBJ2-6,CASSQSPQRGGTGANVLTF,TGTGCCAGCAGCCAGTCCCCCCAGCGGGGGGGCACTGGGGCCAACGTCCTGACTTTC
TRBV4-3,.,.,TRBJ1-3,CASSLQGNTIYF,TGCGCCAGCAGCCTTCAAGGAAACACCATATATTTT